Detailed here is one T cell receptor beta chain. What it binds is unknown. V was clipped by 4 bases and J by 8 bases; unmatched bases: 8. The CDR3 totals 15 residues. In germline, CDR1 is SGHAT, CDR2 FQNNGV. This sample was taken from a study of shared clonotypes between healthy human individuals. Whole-study findings and limits: A reduction in generation probabilities was seen for non-shared clonotypes relative to those shared by all four donors.

Donors had no recently reported acute infections or vaccinations and were HIV-negative. Researchers ran the assay at a deep level. TCRdb's copy holds only in-frame clones and misses some; the assay was immunoSEQ multiplex PCR. The sample yields roughly 760,000 clones, around 72% seen once. Sequences were obtained from memory CD4+ T cells sorted from blood. Subset here: CD45RA-negative fraction. The sequence was obtained from a woman aged 25 to 45 in good health. This sequence joins TRBV11-2 and TRBJ1-4, with 9 bases lining up with TRBD1. The CDR3 DNA follows: TGTGCCAGCAGCTCGCTGACAGGGGGGTTAGAAAAACTGTTTTTT. Translating gives CASSSLTGGLEKLFF.